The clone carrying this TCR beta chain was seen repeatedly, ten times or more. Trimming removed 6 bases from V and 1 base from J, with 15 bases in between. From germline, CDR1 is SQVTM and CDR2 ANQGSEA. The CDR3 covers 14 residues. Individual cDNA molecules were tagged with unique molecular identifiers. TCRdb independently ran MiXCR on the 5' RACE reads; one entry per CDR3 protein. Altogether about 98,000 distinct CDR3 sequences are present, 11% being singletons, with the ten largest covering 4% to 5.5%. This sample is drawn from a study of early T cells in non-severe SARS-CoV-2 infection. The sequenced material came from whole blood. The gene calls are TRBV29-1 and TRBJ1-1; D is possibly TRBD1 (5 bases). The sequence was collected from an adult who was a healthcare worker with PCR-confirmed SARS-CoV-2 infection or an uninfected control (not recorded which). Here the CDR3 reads CSVERDFTNTEAFF. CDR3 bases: TGCAGCGTCGAACGGGACTTTACGAACACTGAAGCTTTCTTT.